A single sample gave rise to the 30 T cell receptor beta chains below, sequenced in a study of monozygotic twins with inflammatory bowel disease (dated by TCRdb to the late 2010s). Libraries were made using 5' RACE. Sequencer: Illumina HiSeq 2500. Reprocessed by TCRdb, the reads give a single entry per CDR3 protein sequence, without DNA. This sample's clone table shows nearly 450,000 distinct CDR3 sequences. Of the sample, more than 2% falls within the top ten clones. The sequencing input was blood. The receptors originated from a human donor with ulcerative colitis or Crohn's disease, or a healthy co-twin of an affected twin (not recorded which).

The rearrangement joins TRBV5-1 to TRBJ2-7; there is no DNA to check the TCRdb D call of TRBD1. Germline V gives CDR1 SGHRS, CDR2 YFSETQ. The CDR3 contains 14 residues. The chain's CDR3 is CASSPRESHYEQYF.

V gene TRBV20-1 combines with J gene TRBJ1-2; TCRdb's assignment of TRBD1 cannot be checked, as there is no DNA. This CDR3 has 17 residues. Per the germline V gene, CDR1 is DFQATT and CDR2 is SNEGSKA (reference sequence). The CDR3 protein is CSALDRSERGAARGYTF.

This rearrangement joins TRBV7-2 to TRBJ2-4; TCRdb outputs TRBD1, but without DNA this stays unchecked. The CDR3 spans 16 residues. Germline V gives CDR1 SGHTA, CDR2 FQGNSA. Here the CDR3 reads CASSLVGGAAKNIQYF.

This sequence joins TRBV18 and TRBJ2-6; absent DNA, TCRdb's TRBD2 call cannot be checked. This CDR3 spans 19 amino acids. Germline V CDR1 and CDR2: KGHSH, LQKENI. The CDR3: CASSPRLAGGPSGANVLTF.

The genes are TRBV12-3 or TRBV12-4 and TRBJ2-2; the TRBD1 assignment by TCRdb is unverifiable without DNA. This CDR3 is 16 amino acids long. This CDR3 is CASSIQPGQGTGELFF.

This sequence joins TRBV12-3 or TRBV12-4 and TRBJ2-5; the TCRdb call, TRBD2, lacks DNA for checking. CDR3 length equals 14 residues. Here the CDR3 reads CASSPGLEAETQYF.

V gene TRBV9 combines with J gene TRBJ2-1; checking the TCRdb D call of TRBD1 is not possible without DNA. This CDR3 is 15 amino acids long. The germline V gene encodes CDR1 SGDLS and CDR2 YYNGEE. CDR3 sequence reads: CASSLQAGDYNEQFF.

The rearrangement uses TRBV18 and TRBJ2-7; the TCRdb call, TRBD2, lacks DNA for checking. Germline values: CDR1 KGHSH, CDR2 LQKENI. The CDR3 contains 15 residues. The chain's CDR3 is CASSPGLGQIYEQYF.

The V call is TRBV6-6, the J call TRBJ2-1; the D call from TCRdb, TRBD1, cannot be confirmed without DNA. The CDR3 sequence is 13 residues long. CDR1 and CDR2 (germline): MNHNY, SVGAGI (reference sequence). CDR3 region: CASGGSSYNEQFF.

The J gene is TRBJ2-3, the V gene TRBV28; the TCRdb D gene call, TRBD2, has no DNA to confirm it. The germline V gene has CDR1 MDHEN and CDR2 SYDVKM. The CDR3 spans 17 residues. CDR3 sequence reads: CASRPSGTSGILDTQYF.

The J gene is TRBJ1-1, the V gene TRBV5-1. In germline, CDR1 is SGHRS, CDR2 YFSETQ. The CDR3 runs 14 residues. This CDR3 is CASSVGVVNTEAFF.

This chain uses TRBV14 with TRBJ1-2; TCRdb designates TRBD1, a call that cannot be tested without DNA. CDR3 length: 20 residues. Germline V gene lookup returns CDR1 SGHDN and CDR2 FVKESK. CDR3: CASSQDRLRDRVSSGYGYTF.

The rearrangement uses TRBV24-1 and TRBJ2-5; the TRBD2 assignment by TCRdb is unverifiable without DNA. Germline CDR1 KGHDR, CDR2 SFDVKD. The CDR3 runs to 13 residues. The CDR3 is CATSDYPLETQYF.

V usage is TRBV2 and J usage is TRBJ2-7; TCRdb indicates TRBD1, and absent DNA this call remains unverified. The germline V gene has CDR1 SNHLY and CDR2 FYNNEI. This CDR3 is built from 12 residues. The CDR3 reads CASRSDRGEQYF.

V gene TRBV2 combines with J gene TRBJ1-3. The CDR3 spans 14 residues. CDR1 and CDR2 (germline): SNHLY, FYNNEI. CDR3 loop: CASSAGHSGNTIYF.

The V gene is TRBV19, the J gene TRBJ2-7; TCRdb's D gene call, TRBD1, goes unchecked for lack of DNA. The CDR3 covers 15 residues. From germline, CDR1 is LNHDA and CDR2 SQIVND (reference sequence). The CDR3 protein is CASSMAGGGSYEQYF.

The V gene is TRBV5-1, the J gene TRBJ1-1; TCRdb calls TRBD1, which cannot be checked without DNA. Germline assignment: CDR1 SGHRS and CDR2 YFSETQ. The CDR3 spans 15 residues. CDR3 protein: CASSFTGLGNTEAFF.

V and J are TRBV20-1 and TRBJ2-7; the D gene TCRdb calls, TRBD1, cannot be checked with no DNA. This CDR3 comprises 11 residues. Per the germline V gene, CDR1 is DFQATT and CDR2 is SNEGSKA (reference sequence). CDR3 in amino acids: CSAPTGGVQYF.

The chain uses TRBV7-2 and TRBJ2-2; TCRdb's D call, TRBD1, is unchecked because there is no DNA. Germline loops: CDR1 SGHTA, CDR2 FQGNSA. The CDR3 has 14 amino acids. CDR3: CASSNRGITGELFF. The variable domain in full, with the rest retrieved from reference TRBV7-2 and TRBJ2-2, is GAGVSQSPSNKVTEKGKDVELRCDPISGHTALYWYRQSLGQGLEFLIYFQGNSAPDKSGLPSDRFSAERTGGSVSTLTIQRTQQEDSAVYLCASSNRGITGELFFGEGSRLTVL.

The chain joins TRBV5-1 to TRBJ1-1; TCRdb proposes TRBD1, but this gene call is untestable without DNA. CDR1 is SGHRS and CDR2 is YFSETQ in the germline V gene. The CDR3 has 17 amino acids. The CDR3 sequence is CASSERQGGIMNTEAFF. The variable domain in full, completed from reference TRBV5-1 and TRBJ1-1, reads KAGVTQTPRYLIKTRGQQVTLSCSPISGHRSVSWYQQTPGQGLQFLFEYFSETQRNKGNFPGRFSGRQFSNSRSEMNVSTLELGDSALYLCASSERQGGIMNTEAFFGQGTRLTVV.

The CDR3 is CSVEAQGEQFF. The chain is built from TRBV29-1 and TRBJ2-1. CDR1 is SQVTM and CDR2 is ANQGSEA in the germline V gene. The CDR3 runs to 11 residues.

The chain recombines TRBV30 with TRBJ1-2; the D call of TRBD1 rests on TCRdb alone, since no DNA is present to check it. The CDR3 totals 13 residues. The V gene's germline CDR1 is GTSNPN and CDR2 SVGIG (reference sequence). This chain's CDR3 is CAWGGGQGDGYTF.

This rearrangement joins TRBV12-3 or TRBV12-4 to TRBJ1-1; TCRdb selects TRBD1, and the lack of DNA leaves this call unchecked. CDR3 length: 14 amino acids. CDR3 region: CASSPPGGRTEAFF.

The chain recombines TRBV18 with TRBJ1-2; with no DNA, the TCRdb D assignment of TRBD1 cannot be verified. Germline assignment: CDR1 KGHSH and CDR2 LQKENI. The CDR3 has 13 amino acids. CDR3 loop: CASSTTGDSGYTF. The whole variable domain, filled in from reference TRBV18 and TRBJ1-2, reads NAGVMQNPRHLVRRRGQEARLRCSPMKGHSHVYWYRQLPEEGLKFMVYLQKENIIDESGMPKERFSAEFPKEGPSILRIQQVVRGDSAAYFCASSTTGDSGYTFGSGTRLTVV.

The V gene is TRBV18, the J gene TRBJ2-5; TCRdb proposes TRBD2, but this gene call is untestable without DNA. CDR1 is KGHSH and CDR2 is LQKENI in the germline V gene. CDR3 length equals 14 residues. CDR3 sequence: CASSPRADGETQYF.

The chain combines TRBV5-5 with TRBJ1-2; TCRdb proposes TRBD1, but this gene call is untestable without DNA. The length of the CDR3 is 14 residues. Germline CDR1 SGHKS, CDR2 YYEKEE (reference sequence). This CDR3 reads CASSLESRGPGYTF.

This chain links TRBV7-2 with TRBJ1-3; TCRdb selects TRBD1, and the lack of DNA leaves this call unchecked. This CDR3 has 16 amino acids. Per germline, CDR1 SGHTA and CDR2 FQGNSA. The CDR3 protein is CASSFGVRGAGNTIYF.

The chain combines TRBV4-1 with TRBJ2-3; checking the TCRdb D call of TRBD2 is not possible without DNA. The CDR3 runs 15 residues. The germline V gene encodes CDR1 MGHRA and CDR2 YSYEKL. This CDR3 reads CASSRSSGGTDTQYF.

The genes are TRBV5-1 and TRBJ2-7; the TRBD1 assignment by TCRdb is unverifiable without DNA. The CDR3 totals 15 residues. The germline V gene encodes CDR1 SGHRS and CDR2 YFSETQ. This CDR3 reads CASSLDLGVRSEQYF.

The chain is built from TRBV7-3 and TRBJ2-3. The CDR3 contains 13 residues. Germline CDR1 and CDR2: SGHTA and FQGTGA. The CDR3 sequence: CASRPTSTDTQYF.